Listed below are T cell receptor beta chains from one sample, sequenced in a study of cytomegalovirus exposure and HLA in healthy donors. Generated by immunoSEQ multiplex PCR, the TCRdb table keeps only in-frame clones and is missing some. The table shows about 85,000 clones, with roughly 80% occurring only once. Sample: PBMCs. The receptors shown here come from a man in his fifties in good health and CMV-seropositive. CDR3s include the opening cysteine and the closing phenylalanine or tryptophan. The order of the fields is clone size, V gene, J gene, D gene, CDR3 DNA, CDR3 protein. D genes are given only for firm matches. Only part of the rows carry a size: once, few, many, or a class if the clone is expanded.

abundance: .
v_gene: TRBV7-2
j_gene: TRBJ2-7
d_gene: TRBD2
CDR3nt: TGTGCCAGCAGGGAGGGACTAGCCGACTCCTACGAGCAGTACTTC
CDR3aa: CASREGLADSYEQYF

abundance: once
v_gene: TRBV18
j_gene: TRBJ2-1
d_gene: .
CDR3nt: TGTGCCAGCTCACCAGGTTTAGACTCAACCTACAATGAGCAGTTCTTC
CDR3aa: CASSPGLDSTYNEQFF

abundance: .
v_gene: TRBV5-4
j_gene: TRBJ1-2
d_gene: TRBD1
CDR3nt: TGTGCCAGCAGCTCTCGGGACAGGGAACCCTCTGGCTACACCTTC
CDR3aa: CASSSRDREPSGYTF

abundance: .
v_gene: TRBV9
j_gene: TRBJ1-3
d_gene: TRBD1
CDR3nt: TGTGCCAGCAGCGGGCTAGGACAGGCCTTTGGAAACACCATATATTTT
CDR3aa: CASSGLGQAFGNTIYF

abundance: .
v_gene: TRBV7-3
j_gene: TRBJ1-4
d_gene: .
CDR3nt: TGTGCCAGCGGCAAGGGAGAGGCTAATGAAAAACTGTTTTTT
CDR3aa: CASGKGEANEKLFF

abundance: few
v_gene: TRBV9
j_gene: TRBJ2-7
d_gene: TRBD2
CDR3nt: TGTGCCAGCAGCGTAGAAGCGGGAGGGCCCTACGAGCAGTACTTC
CDR3aa: CASSVEAGGPYEQYF

abundance: once
v_gene: TRBV27
j_gene: TRBJ1-2
d_gene: TRBD1
CDR3nt: TGTGCCAGCAGCTCTCCGGACAGGGAGGGGACCCCTCATGGCTACACCTTC
CDR3aa: CASSSPDREGTPHGYTF

abundance: .
v_gene: TRBV30
j_gene: TRBJ1-1
d_gene: .
CDR3nt: TGTGCCTGGATGGGGGACATGAACACTGAAGCTTTCTTT
CDR3aa: CAWMGDMNTEAFF

abundance: .
v_gene: TRBV30
j_gene: TRBJ2-5
d_gene: TRBD2
CDR3nt: TGTGCCTGGAGTGTAATGGCTAGCGGGAAAGAGACCCAGTACTTC
CDR3aa: CAWSVMASGKETQYF

abundance: few
v_gene: TRBV6-5
j_gene: TRBJ1-1
d_gene: .
CDR3nt: TGTGCCAGCAACGCGGGGGCAGGAGGCACTGAAGCTTTCTTT
CDR3aa: CASNAGAGGTEAFF

abundance: .
v_gene: TRBV13
j_gene: TRBJ1-6
d_gene: .
CDR3nt: TGTGCCAGCAGCTCCACGCCCATTGTTGGGGGGTATAATTCACCCCTCCACTTT
CDR3aa: CASSSTPIVGGYNSPLHF

abundance: .
v_gene: TRBV11-2
j_gene: TRBJ2-2
d_gene: .
CDR3nt: TGTGCCAGCAGCCGGCCAGAGGTTTTTTTT
CDR3aa: CASSRPEVFF

abundance: .
v_gene: TRBV28
j_gene: TRBJ1-5
d_gene: .
CDR3nt: TGTGCCAGCAGGGCAGGGTGGGCCAATCAGCCCCAGCATTTT
CDR3aa: CASRAGWANQPQHF

abundance: .
v_gene: TRBV5-4
j_gene: TRBJ2-1
d_gene: TRBD2
CDR3nt: TGTGCCAGCAGCTTGGGGGCTAGCGGGAGTCAGGATGAGCAGTTCTTC
CDR3aa: CASSLGASGSQDEQFF

abundance: .
v_gene: TRBV5-4
j_gene: TRBJ2-7
d_gene: TRBD2
CDR3nt: TGTGCCAGCAGCTCGGGGACTAGCGGGAGTGGGGCCTACGAGCAGTACTTC
CDR3aa: CASSSGTSGSGAYEQYF

abundance: .
v_gene: TRBV30
j_gene: TRBJ2-5
d_gene: .
CDR3nt: TGTGCCTGGAGCAGACTCCCCCAAGAGACCCAGTACTTC
CDR3aa: CAWSRLPQETQYF